The 14 T cell receptor beta chains below come from one sample, sequenced in a study of early T cells in non-severe SARS-CoV-2 infection. TCRdb re-called the 5' RACE reads with MiXCR, one entry per CDR3 protein. This sample has tens of thousands of distinct CDR3 sequences, with about 4.6% found just once. The sequencing sample was made of whole blood. These receptors were collected from an adult who was a healthcare worker with PCR-confirmed SARS-CoV-2 infection or an uninfected control (not recorded which).

This clonotype was picked up many times. This rearrangement joins TRBV7-2 to TRBJ2-1; D remains unclear. Germline CDR1 reads SGHTA; CDR2 reads FQGNSA. The V end was cut by 5 bases, the J end by 7 bases, with 12 bases between. The CDR3 is made up of 13 amino acids. CDR3 sequence (DNA): TGTGCCAGCAGCCTAAGAGGCGAGAATGAGCAGTTCTTC. The encoded protein is CASSLRGENEQFF. Filled out from reference TRBV7-2 and TRBJ2-1, the complete variable domain reads GAGVSQSPSNKVTEKGKDVELRCDPISGHTALYWYRQSLGQGLEFLIYFQGNSAPDKSGLPSDRFSAERTGGSVSTLTIQRTQQEDSAVYLCASSLRGENEQFFGPGTRLTVL.

Many counts were recorded for this clonotype. The V and J genes are TRBV7-2 and TRBJ2-1; the match to TRBD2 covers 7 bases. J was trimmed by 0 bases and V by 5 bases; bases with no gene match: 10. The CDR3 totals 17 residues. Germline V gene sequence: CDR1 SGHTA, CDR2 FQGNSA. The chain's CDR3 is CASSESGKGPSYNEQFF. The CDR3 DNA reads TGTGCCAGCAGCGAAAGCGGGAAGGGCCCCTCCTACAATGAGCAGTTCTTC.

This clonotype was detected ten times or more. One end of the junction fails to match germline, which may point to a read error. V and J are TRBV5-1 and TRBJ2-2; 8 nucleotides align to TRBD2. CDR3 length: 15 amino acids. The V gene's germline CDR1 is SGHRS and CDR2 YFSETQ. CDR3 sequence (DNA): TGCGCCAGCAGCCTCGAGCGGGGGAACGCCGGGGAGCTGTTTTTT. Translating it yields CASSLERGNAGELFF.

This clonotype was detected many times. This chain connects TRBV11-1 to TRBJ2-1; perhaps D is TRBD1 or TRBD2 (5 bases each). V was pared by 5 bases and J by 5 bases, with 19 bases between. Germline values: CDR1 SGHAT, CDR2 FQDESV (reference sequence). The CDR3 loop spans 16 amino acids. Here the CDR3 reads CASSPGTVGVHNEQFF. The CDR3 DNA is TGTGCCAGCAGCCCGGGGACCGTGGGGGTCCACAATGAGCAGTTCTTC.

This clonotype occurred many times. The genes are TRBV6-2 or TRBV6-3 and TRBJ2-1; 7 bases are a match to TRBD1. J lost 7 bases, V lost 6 bases, and 3 bases had no gene match. The CDR3 loop spans 12 amino acids. Germline V gene data show CDR1 as MNHEY and CDR2 as SVGEGT. CDR3 nucleotides: TGTGCCAGCAGGGACAGGTATAATGAGCAGTTCTTC. Translated, it gives CASRDRYNEQFF.

This clonotype was seen repeatedly, ten times or more. The chain links TRBV12-3 or TRBV12-4 to TRBJ2-4; TRBD2 matches at 14 bases. V lost 3 bases, J lost 1 base, and 20 bases stayed unmatched. The CDR3 is 23 residues long. CDR3 residues: CASSFSLGGPGTSGRRAKNIQYF. Written as DNA, the CDR3 is TGTGCCAGCAGTTTTAGTCTGGGGGGTCCCGGGACTAGCGGGAGAAGGGCCAAAAACATTCAGTACTTC.

This clonotype was detected ten times or more. This chain joins TRBV6-1 and TRBJ2-1; 9 nucleotides match TRBD2. Germline V gives CDR1 MNHNS, CDR2 SASEGT. The CDR3 covers 16 residues. V dropped 3 bases and J dropped 2; count of bases not matched to a gene: 5. The CDR3 spells CASSDATSGPYNEQFF. In nucleotides, the CDR3 is TGTGCCAGCAGTGACGCGACTAGCGGACCCTACAATGAGCAGTTCTTC.

This clonotype was detected a few times. The V call is TRBV2, the J call TRBJ1-4; no clear D. The CDR3 extends over 13 amino acids. Germline values: CDR1 SNHLY, CDR2 FYNNEI. V lost 9 bases and J lost 5, with 13 bases in between. In DNA, the CDR3 is TGTGCCAGTTCCCTAATGGGGAATGAAAAACTGTTTTTT. Translating gives CASSLMGNEKLFF.

This clonotype was found a few times. CDR3 sequence (DNA): TGTGCCAGCATCAAACGGGGCCAGTCTTCACCCCTCCACTTT. Translating gives CASIKRGQSSPLHF. V usage is TRBV7-9 and J usage is TRBJ1-6, with a tentative D call TRBD1 (5 bases). The germline gives CDR1 SEHNR, CDR2 FQNEAQ (reference sequence). The CDR3 is 14 residues long. The V end was cut by 7 bases, the J end by 9 bases, with 16 bases between. The full variable domain, its missing parts supplied by reference TRBV7-9 and TRBJ1-6, is DTGVSQNPRHKITKRGQNVTFRCDPISEHNRLYWYRQTLGQGPEFLTYFQNEAQLEKSRLLSDRFSAERPKGSFSTLEIQRTEQGDSAMYLCASIKRGQSSPLHFGNGTRLTVT.

This clonotype has at least ten counts. The chain links TRBV6-5 to TRBJ2-1; 10 bases are shared with TRBD2. From germline, CDR1 is MNHEY and CDR2 SVGAGI. The CDR3 runs 16 residues. V was clipped by 6 bases and J by 8 bases; unmatched bases: 13. CDR3 DNA sequence: TGTGCCAGCAGAACAGCGGGGGGGACCGAATTGGATGAGCAGTTCTTC. The encoded protein is CASRTAGGTELDEQFF.

This clonotype was observed many times. J is TRBJ2-1 and V is TRBV11-2, with D possibly TRBD2 on 6 matching bases. This CDR3 has 17 residues. Trimming shortened V by 0 bases and J by 1 base, and 13 bases separated the two germline ends. Germline V gives CDR1 SGHAT, CDR2 FQNNGV. CDR3 amino acids: CASSLETWRGSYNEQFF. The CDR3 nucleotides read TGTGCCAGCAGCTTAGAGACTTGGCGGGGATCCTACAATGAGCAGTTCTTC.

This clonotype has at least ten counts. The chain is built from TRBV16 and TRBJ1-5, with D perhaps TRBD1 (5 bases). In germline, CDR1 is KGHSY, CDR2 FQNENV. V was shortened by 0 bases and J by 5 bases, with 11 bases between the two germline ends. The CDR3 runs to 15 residues. The CDR3 loop reads CASSQSSGSHQPQHF. The CDR3 nucleotides are TGTGCCAGCAGCCAATCGTCAGGGAGCCATCAGCCCCAGCATTTT.

This clonotype was seen only a few times. The rearrangement uses TRBV14 and TRBJ2-7; D remains ambiguous. This CDR3 contains 16 residues. Trimming stripped 0 bases from V and 0 bases from J, with 12 bases between. Germline V gene sequence: CDR1 SGHDN, CDR2 FVKESK. The CDR3 loop is CASSQDLARSSYEQYF. In DNA form, the CDR3 reads TGTGCCAGCAGCCAAGACTTGGCTCGCAGCTCCTACGAGCAGTACTTC. The variable domain in full, completed from reference TRBV14 and TRBJ2-7, reads EAGVTQFPSHSVIEKGQTVTLRCDPISGHDNLYWYRRVMGKEIKFLLHFVKESKQDESGMPNNRFLAERTGGTYSTLKVQPAELEDSGVYFCASSQDLARSSYEQYFGPGTRLTVT.

This clonotype was recorded many times. The rearrangement joins TRBV6-1 to TRBJ1-3; no definite D call. The CDR3 runs 16 residues. Germline V gene data show CDR1 as MNHNS and CDR2 as SASEGT. The ends were cut back, 8 bases at V and 0 bases at J, with 17 bases in the middle. For the CDR3, the DNA is TGTGCCAGCGTAAGGGCGACGGACTACTCTGGAAACACCATATATTTT. This translates into CASVRATDYSGNTIYF.